This TCR beta chain comes out of a study of CD8 T cells in Susac syndrome. Study-level information: When their blood was taken, patients with Susac syndrome were therapy-naive, taking corticosteroids, or taking intravenous immunoglobulin alone.

Random hexamers were used to reverse transcribe roughly 0.5 to 1 ug of RNA. Each CDR3 protein gets one entry after TCRdb re-called the immunoSEQ multiplex PCR reads with MiXCR. The table includes 71,000 or so distinct CDR3 sequences, 93% detected once. TEMRA cells were FACS-enriched, while CD8+ and CD4+ T cells were negatively isolated. The CDR3 is 14 residues long. Germline CDR1 and CDR2: SQVTM and ANQGSEA. Trimming at V came to 0 bases and at J to 5 bases, leaving 4 bases not matched to a gene. Sequenced sample: CD4+ T cells from PBMCs. The receptor was isolated from a human donor with Susac syndrome. The chain couples TRBV29-1 to TRBJ2-3; TRBD2 agrees at 8 bases. The CDR3 bases are TGCAGCGTTGAAGATGGGACTAGTCAAGATACGCAGTATTTT. Its translation: CSVEDGTSQDTQYF.